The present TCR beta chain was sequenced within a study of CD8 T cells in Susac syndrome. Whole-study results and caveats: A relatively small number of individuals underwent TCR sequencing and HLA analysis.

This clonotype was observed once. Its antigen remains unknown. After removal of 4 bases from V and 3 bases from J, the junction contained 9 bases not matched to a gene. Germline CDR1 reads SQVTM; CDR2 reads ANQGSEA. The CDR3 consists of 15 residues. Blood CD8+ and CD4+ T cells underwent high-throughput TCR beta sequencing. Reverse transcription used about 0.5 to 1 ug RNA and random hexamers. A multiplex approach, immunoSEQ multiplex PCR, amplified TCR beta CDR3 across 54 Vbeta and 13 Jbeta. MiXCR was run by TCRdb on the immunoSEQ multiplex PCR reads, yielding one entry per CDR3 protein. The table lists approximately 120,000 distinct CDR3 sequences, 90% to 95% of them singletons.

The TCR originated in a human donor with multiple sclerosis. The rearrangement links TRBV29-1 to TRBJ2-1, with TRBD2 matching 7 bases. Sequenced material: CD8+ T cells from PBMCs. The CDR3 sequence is CSVGIGRESYNEQFF. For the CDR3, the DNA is TGCAGCGTTGGAATTGGGCGGGAGAGCTACAATGAGCAGTTCTTC.